The sequence of this TCR beta chain was determined in a study of shared clonotypes between healthy human individuals. Clones were sequenced by immunoSEQ multiplex PCR, and TCRdb holds only the in-frame ones, with some missing. The sample carries about 550,000 clones, around 95% recorded once. Cells designated naive CD8 were CD45RO-negative and were positively selected for CCR7, with terminally differentiated effector memory CD45RA+ cells excluded. The germline V gene has CDR1 SGHTS and CDR2 YDEGEE. Trimming cost V 0 bases and J 4 bases, with 10 bases left between them. The CDR3 covers 15 residues. The chain carries TRBV5-8 and TRBJ2-2; D may be TRBD1 (6 bases). The sequence was obtained from a woman under 40 in good health. The sequenced material came from naive CD8+ T cells sorted from blood. CDR3 nucleotide sequence: TGTGCCAGCAGCTTGGTGCAGGGGTTCACCGGGGAGCTGTTTTTT. Translated: CASSLVQGFTGELFF.